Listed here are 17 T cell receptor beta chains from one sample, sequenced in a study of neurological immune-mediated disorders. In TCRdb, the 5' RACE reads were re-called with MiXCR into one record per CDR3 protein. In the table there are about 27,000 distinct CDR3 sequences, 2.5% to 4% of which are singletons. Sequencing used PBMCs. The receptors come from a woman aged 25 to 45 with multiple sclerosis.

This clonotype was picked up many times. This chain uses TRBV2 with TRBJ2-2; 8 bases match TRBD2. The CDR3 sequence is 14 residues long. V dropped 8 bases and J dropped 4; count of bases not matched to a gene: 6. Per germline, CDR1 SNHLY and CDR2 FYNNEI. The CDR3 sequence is CASAGLGRTGELFF. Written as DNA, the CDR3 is TGTGCCAGCGCGGGACTAGGCCGCACCGGGGAGCTGTTTTTT.

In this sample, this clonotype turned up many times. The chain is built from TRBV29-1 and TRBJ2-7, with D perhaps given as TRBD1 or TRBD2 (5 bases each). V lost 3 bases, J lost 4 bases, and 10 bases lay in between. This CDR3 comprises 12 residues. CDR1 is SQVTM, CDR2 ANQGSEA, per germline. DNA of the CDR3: TGCAGCGTTGAGGATGGGGGTTACGAGCAGTACTTC. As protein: CSVEDGGYEQYF.

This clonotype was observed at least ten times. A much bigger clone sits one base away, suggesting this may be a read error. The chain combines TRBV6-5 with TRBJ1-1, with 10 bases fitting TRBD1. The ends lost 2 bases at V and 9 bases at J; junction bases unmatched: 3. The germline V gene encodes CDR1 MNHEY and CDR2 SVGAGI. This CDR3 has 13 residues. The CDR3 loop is CASSYTGQGKAFF. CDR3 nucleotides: TGTGCCAGCAGTTACACGGGACAGGGGAAAGCTTTCTTT.

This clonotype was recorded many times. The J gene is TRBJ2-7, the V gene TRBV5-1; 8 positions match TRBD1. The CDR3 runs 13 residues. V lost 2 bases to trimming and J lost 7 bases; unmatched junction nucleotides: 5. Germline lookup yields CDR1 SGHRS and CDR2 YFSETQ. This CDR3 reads CASSLGQGQEQYF. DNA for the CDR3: TGCGCCAGCAGCTTAGGACAGGGCCAAGAGCAGTACTTC.

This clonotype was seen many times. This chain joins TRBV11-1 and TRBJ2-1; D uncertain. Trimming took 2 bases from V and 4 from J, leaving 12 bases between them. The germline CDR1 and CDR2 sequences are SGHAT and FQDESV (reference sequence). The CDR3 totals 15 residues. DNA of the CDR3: TGTGCCAGCAGCTTAAATTTGGACCTATACAATGAGCAGTTCTTC. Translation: CASSLNLDLYNEQFF.

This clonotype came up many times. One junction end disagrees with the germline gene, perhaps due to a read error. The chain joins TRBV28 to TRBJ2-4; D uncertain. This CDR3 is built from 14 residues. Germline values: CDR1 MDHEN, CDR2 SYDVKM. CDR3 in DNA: TGTGCCAGCACCTCGTTTAAAGGGAAAAAAATTCAGTACTTC. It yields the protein CASTSFKGKKIQYF.

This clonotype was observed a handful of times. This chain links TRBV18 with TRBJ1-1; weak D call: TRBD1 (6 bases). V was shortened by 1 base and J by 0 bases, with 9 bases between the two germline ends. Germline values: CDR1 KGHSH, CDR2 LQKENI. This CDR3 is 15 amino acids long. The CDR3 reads CASSPRAGVNTEAFF. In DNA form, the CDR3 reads TGTGCCAGCTCACCACGGGCAGGGGTGAACACTGAAGCTTTCTTT.

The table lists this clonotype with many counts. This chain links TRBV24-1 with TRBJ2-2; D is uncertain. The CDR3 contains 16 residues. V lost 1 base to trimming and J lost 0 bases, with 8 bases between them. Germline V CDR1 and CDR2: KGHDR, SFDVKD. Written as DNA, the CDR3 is TGTGCCACCAGTGATTTCACGCGAGCGAACACCGGGGAGCTGTTTTTT. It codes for CATSDFTRANTGELFF.

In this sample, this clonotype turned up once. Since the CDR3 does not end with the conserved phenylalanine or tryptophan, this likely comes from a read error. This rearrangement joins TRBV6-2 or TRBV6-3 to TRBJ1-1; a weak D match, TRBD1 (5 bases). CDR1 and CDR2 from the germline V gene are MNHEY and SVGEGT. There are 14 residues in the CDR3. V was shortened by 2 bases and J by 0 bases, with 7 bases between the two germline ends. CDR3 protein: CASSYRGMNTEAFN. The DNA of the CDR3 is TGTGCCAGCAGTTACAGGGGCATGAACACTGAAGCTTTCAAT.

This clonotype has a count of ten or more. CDR3 loop: CASSLDGGSYNEQFF. CDR3 DNA: TGCGCCAGCAGCCTAGACGGGGGCTCCTACAATGAGCAGTTCTTC. The chain has TRBV4-3 and TRBJ2-1, with D possibly matching TRBD2 (6 bases). Germline V gives CDR1 LGHNA, CDR2 YSLEER. V shed 4 bases and J shed 0 bases, with 10 bases lying between them. The CDR3 contains 15 residues.

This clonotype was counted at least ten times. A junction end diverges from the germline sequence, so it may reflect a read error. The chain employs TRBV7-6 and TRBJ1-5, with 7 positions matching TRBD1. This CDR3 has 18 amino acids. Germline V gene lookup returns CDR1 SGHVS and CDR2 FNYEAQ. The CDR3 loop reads CASSLTPGIAGGRWPQNF. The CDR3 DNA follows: TGTGCCAGCAGCTTAACTCCCGGGATAGCAGGGGGAAGGTGGCCCCAGAATTTT.

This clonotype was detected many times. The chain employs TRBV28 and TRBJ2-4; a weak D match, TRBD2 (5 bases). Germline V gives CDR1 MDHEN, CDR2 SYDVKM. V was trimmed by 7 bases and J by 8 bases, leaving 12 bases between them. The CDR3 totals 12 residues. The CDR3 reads CASTAGGDIQYF. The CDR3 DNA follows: TGTGCCAGCACAGCAGGAGGCGACATTCAGTACTTC.

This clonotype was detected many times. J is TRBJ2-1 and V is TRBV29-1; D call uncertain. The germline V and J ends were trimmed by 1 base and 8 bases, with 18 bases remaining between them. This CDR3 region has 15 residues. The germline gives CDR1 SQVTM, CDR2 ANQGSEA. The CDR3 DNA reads TGCAGCGTTGAAGTTCGAGGTTTGGGGTCCGATGAGCAGTTCTTC. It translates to CSVEVRGLGSDEQFF.

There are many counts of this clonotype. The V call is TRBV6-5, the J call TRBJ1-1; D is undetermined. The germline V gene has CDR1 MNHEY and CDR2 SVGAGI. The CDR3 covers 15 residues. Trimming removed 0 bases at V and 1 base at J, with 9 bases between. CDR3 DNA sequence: TGTGCCAGCAGTTACTCGAATCGGGGGAACACTGAAGCTTTCTTT. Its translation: CASSYSNRGNTEAFF.

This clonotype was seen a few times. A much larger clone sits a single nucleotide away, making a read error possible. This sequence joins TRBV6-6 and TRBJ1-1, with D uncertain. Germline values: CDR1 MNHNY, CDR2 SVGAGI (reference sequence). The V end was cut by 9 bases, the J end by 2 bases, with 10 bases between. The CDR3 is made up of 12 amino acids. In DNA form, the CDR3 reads TGTGCCAGTGACATTAAAAACACTGAAGCTTTCTTT. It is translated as CASDIKNTEAFF.

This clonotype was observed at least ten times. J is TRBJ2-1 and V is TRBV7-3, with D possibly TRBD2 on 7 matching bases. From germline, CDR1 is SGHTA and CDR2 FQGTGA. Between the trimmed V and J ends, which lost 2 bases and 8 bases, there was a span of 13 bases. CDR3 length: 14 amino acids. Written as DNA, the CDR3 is TGTGCCAGCAGCTTAGGGGGGGCCTTTGATGAGCAGTTCTTC. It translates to CASSLGGAFDEQFF.

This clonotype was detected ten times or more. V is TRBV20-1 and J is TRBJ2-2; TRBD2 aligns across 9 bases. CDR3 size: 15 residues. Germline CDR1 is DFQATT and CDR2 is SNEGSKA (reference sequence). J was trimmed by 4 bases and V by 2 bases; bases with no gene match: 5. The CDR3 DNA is TGCAGTGCTAGAATAGCGGGGGTGGGCACCGGGGAGCTGTTTTTT. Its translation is CSARIAGVGTGELFF.